The 26 T cell receptor beta chains in this list originate from one sample, sequenced in a study of tumor-infiltrating lymphocytes in primary liver carcinoma (dated by TCRdb to 2017 to 2019). The run used an Illumina HiSeq 2500. Using a constant-region primer and ProtoScript II reverse transcriptase, TCRbeta-specific cDNA was reverse-transcribed from around 500 ng total RNA. Three nested multiplex PCR rounds, following a slightly modified ARM-PCR procedure, were used to build the TCRbeta libraries. Each of the first two PCR rounds ran for around 11 cycles and used multiplex TRBV1-TRBV30 forward primers together with a Cbeta reverse primer. Using fastp trimming at Q25 and MiXCR clonotype assembly, TCRdb reanalyzed the public sequencing data and kept in-frame beta chains. Here each entry gathers all rows of one CDR3 protein and keeps the most common genes and DNA. Across this sample there are some 320,000 distinct CDR3 sequences, with approximately 60% seen only once. Jointly, the top ten make up roughly 9% of the sample.

TRIzol reagent was used to extract blood RNA from unsorted whole blood, while the DNeasy Blood & Tissue kit provided the germline DNA. The specimen was peripheral blood. All receptors derive from a man between 40 and 49 years old with primary liver carcinoma and hepatitis B virus infection.

Concerning this clonotype: One end of the junction is discordant with germline, which a read error may explain. This rearrangement joins TRBV11-2 to TRBJ2-3; maybe TRBD2 (6 bases). The CDR3 spans 16 residues. The V gene's germline CDR1 is SGHAT and CDR2 FQNNGV. CDR3 amino acids: CASSSQLSGNTDTQYF. For the CDR3, the DNA is TGTGCCAGCAGCTCCCAACTTAGCGGCAACACAGATACGCAATATTTT.

On this clonotype: The conserved final phenylalanine or tryptophan is absent from the CDR3, which likely points to a read error. The genes are TRBV11-2 and TRBJ2-7; D is unresolved. V was shortened by 0 bases and J by 6 bases, with 9 bases between the two germline ends. The CDR3 is 13 amino acids. The germline V gene encodes CDR1 SGHAT and CDR2 FQNNGV. The CDR3 region is CASSLDLGFEQYI. The CDR3 DNA is TGTGCCAGCAGCTTAGATCTCGGGTTCGAGCAGTACATC.

The genes are TRBV6-1 and TRBJ2-7, with D possibly being TRBD2 (6 bases). Trimming removed 7 bases from V and 2 bases from J, with 15 bases in between. CDR1 is MNHNS, CDR2 SASEGT, per germline. The CDR3 totals 14 residues. CDR3 nucleotide sequence: TGTGCCAGCAACACAGCAGGAGGGCCCTACGAGCAGTACTTC. It yields the protein CASNTAGGPYEQYF.

This clonotype was counted a few times. CDR3 in amino acids: CASSDTPQAVEQFF. CDR3 nucleotide sequence: TGTGCCAGCAGTGACACACCACAGGCCGTTGAGCAGTTCTTC. V and J are TRBV6-4 and TRBJ2-1, with D possibly being TRBD1 (5 bases). Trimming pared 2 bases from V and 9 bases from J, leaving 14 bases between. Germline CDR1 is MRHNA and CDR2 is SNTAGT. The CDR3 contains 14 residues.

Concerning this clonotype itself: Just one base apart from a much larger clone, this may be a read error. The chain has TRBV4-1 and TRBJ2-7; 11 positions match TRBD1. Germline V gives CDR1 MGHRA, CDR2 YSYEKL. This CDR3 has 15 residues. As DNA, the CDR3 is TGCACCAGCAGCCAAGGAGGGACAGGGGGATACGAGCAGTACTTC. This codes for CTSSQGGTGGYEQYF.

Concerning this clonotype: With a much larger clone just one base away, this may be a read error. V is TRBV4-2 and J is TRBJ1-2; the D is unclear. The CDR3 is 14 residues long. Germline assignment: CDR1 LGHNA and CDR2 YNFKEQ. The CDR3 DNA is TGTGCCAGCAGCCAAGATCTGGGCACCGTTGGCTACATCTTC. Translation gives CASSQDLGTVGYIF.

With regard to this clonotype: This may be a read error, as it is one base from a much larger clone. This chain uses TRBV10-3 with TRBJ2-2, with 9 bases aligning to TRBD2. Germline V gives CDR1 ENHRY, CDR2 SYGVKD. V lost 10 bases to trimming and J lost 1 base; unmatched junction nucleotides: 4. The CDR3 has 14 residues. CDR3 amino acids: CATGTSRNTGELFF. Here the CDR3 DNA reads TGTGCCACCGGGACTAGCAGGAACACCGGGGAGCTGTTTTTT.

A word on this clonotype: Sequence at one end of the junction differs from germline and may be a read error. The chain joins TRBV2 to TRBJ2-5; no reliable D call. CDR1 is SNHLY and CDR2 is FYNNEI in the germline V gene. The CDR3 length is 13 residues. CDR3 nucleotides: TGTGCCAGCAGTGGAAACGGTGAAGAGACCCAATACTTC. Translating it yields CASSGNGEETQYF.

Comment on this clonotype: This may stem from a read error, because a much larger clone lies one nucleotide away. V gene TRBV5-1 combines with J gene TRBJ2-1, with no clear D. Germline loops: CDR1 SGHRS, CDR2 YFSETQ. This CDR3 spans 12 amino acids. This CDR3 reads CASSLAYNEQSF. CDR3 sequence (DNA): TGCGCCAGCAGCTTGGCCTACAATGAGCAGTCCTTC.

Worth noting for this clonotype: Just one base apart from a much larger clone, this may be a read error. The J gene is TRBJ2-7, the V gene TRBV29-1; maybe TRBD1 (9 bases). The CDR3 is 15 residues long. CDR1 and CDR2 from the germline V gene are SQVTM and ANQGSEA. This CDR3 reads CSVEDSGTGKYDQYF. DNA of the CDR3: TGCAGCGTTGAAGATAGCGGGACAGGGAAGTACGACCAGTACTTC.

In regard to this clonotype: A much larger clone lies a single base off, so this may be a read error. The chain links TRBV6-6 to TRBJ2-7, with a weak D call TRBD1 (6 bases). The CDR3 length is 13 residues. Germline-derived CDR1 and CDR2 are MNHNY and SVGAGI (reference sequence). The CDR3 sequence is CANSFQGRYEQYF. In DNA, the CDR3 is TGTGCCAACAGTTTTCAGGGGCGGTACGAGCAGTACTTC.

With regard to this clonotype: This likely comes from a read error, as the CDR3 has no conserved phenylalanine or tryptophan at its end. The chain has TRBV2 and TRBJ2-2; unclear D gene. CDR3 length equals 14 residues. CDR1 and CDR2 from the germline V gene are SNHLY and FYNNEI. Here the CDR3 DNA reads TGCGCCAGCAGTGAAACTGGCCACACCGGGGAGCTGTTTCTT. Residues: CASSETGHTGELFL.

Comments on this clonotype: The germline gene is not matched at one end of the junction; a read error may be the cause. V and J are TRBV29-1 and TRBJ2-2; possible D gene TRBD1, 5 bases. The germline V gene encodes CDR1 SQVTM and CDR2 ANQGSEA. This CDR3 spans 14 amino acids. For the CDR3, the DNA is TGCAGCGCTGCGAGGCAGGGTTACACCGAGGAGCTGTTTTTT. Encoded protein: CSAARQGYTEELFF.

The gene calls are TRBV28 and TRBJ2-1; D gene unclear. The CDR3 sequence is 15 residues long. Trimming removed 1 base at V and 16 bases at J, with 23 bases between. From germline, CDR1 is MDHEN and CDR2 SYDVKM. The DNA of the CDR3 is TGTGCCAGCAGTTTATCGGGCCGGGTGGGGAATGAGTACTTCTTC. As protein: CASSLSGRVGNEYFF.

This clonotype showed up just a few times. Just one base apart from a much larger clone, this may be a read error. This chain connects TRBV6-5 to TRBJ2-1; D is ambiguous. This CDR3 comprises 15 residues. Germline-derived CDR1 and CDR2 are MNHEY and SVGAGI. Trimming removed 5 bases from V and 4 bases from J, with 15 bases in between. The CDR3 spells CASSILEVNYNEQFF. CDR3 sequence (DNA): TGTGCCAGCAGTATTCTAGAGGTTAATTACAATGAGCAGTTCTTC.

This clonotype was seen at least ten times. The chain joins TRBV30 to TRBJ2-6; the D is unclear. CDR1 and CDR2 from the germline V gene are GTSNPN and SVGIG (reference sequence). The germline V and J ends were trimmed by 3 bases and 0 bases, with 6 bases remaining between them. The CDR3 loop spans 14 amino acids. CDR3 DNA: TGTGCCTGGAGCAGGCGCTCTGGGGCCAACGTCCTGACTTTC. The encoded protein is CAWSRRSGANVLTF.

As to this clonotype: A read error may be the cause here, since a much bigger clone is one base away. The J gene is TRBJ2-7, the V gene TRBV4-2, with 7 bases that match TRBD2. The length of the CDR3 is 15 residues. Germline V gene lookup returns CDR1 LGHNA and CDR2 YNFKEQ. The J segment lost 1 base and the V segment lost 4 bases, leaving 7 bases of the junction unmatched. The CDR3 coding sequence is TGTGCCAGCAGCCGCCTACCGGGACTATCCTACGAGCAGTACTTC. Its protein is CASSRLPGLSYEQYF.

On this clonotype itself: A single base separates this from a much larger clone, so it may be a read error. The chain combines TRBV6-1 with TRBJ2-1, with 12 bases that match TRBD2. This CDR3 spans 14 amino acids. CDR1 is MNHNS, CDR2 SASEGT, per germline. J lost 8 bases, V lost 11 bases, and 10 bases had no gene match. The CDR3 protein is CAGTLRLAGDEQFF. The CDR3 DNA reads as TGTGCCGGCACCCTCCGACTAGCGGGAGATGAGCAGTTCTTC.

To note about this clonotype: A much bigger clone sits one base away, suggesting this may be a read error. This chain uses TRBV6-2 or TRBV6-3 with TRBJ1-1; D is possibly TRBD1 (5 bases). The CDR3 sequence is 14 residues long. CDR1 is MNHEY, CDR2 SVGEGT, per germline. The V end was cut by 6 bases, the J end by 4 bases, with 15 bases between. CDR3 DNA sequence: TGTGCCAGCAGCTACCCGGGGGTCGGCACTGAAGCTTTCTTT. This codes for CASSYPGVGTEAFF.

In the case of this clonotype: This may arise from a read error, as a much more abundant clone is one base away. CDR3: CSIARNTEAFF. The CDR3 coding sequence is TGCAGCATTGCCAGGAACACTGAAGCTTTCTTT. The chain employs TRBV29-1 and TRBJ1-1; D is ambiguous. Germline-derived CDR1 and CDR2 are SQVTM and ANQGSEA. V shed 8 bases and J shed 1 base, with 8 bases lying between them. The CDR3 covers 11 residues.

In regard to this clonotype: At one end the junction does not follow the germline gene, possibly because of a read error. The chain carries TRBV11-2 and TRBJ2-5, with D unresolved. Germline V lookup: CDR1 SGHAT, CDR2 FQNNGV. This CDR3 is built from 13 residues. The CDR3 protein is CANSTGARETQYF. CDR3 bases: TGTGCCAACAGCACTGGCGCCCGGGAGACCCAGTACTTC.

The table lists this clonotype with many counts. The chain recombines TRBV12-3 or TRBV12-4 with TRBJ2-2, with D tentatively TRBD1 (6 bases). Trimming took 3 bases from V and 7 from J, leaving 12 bases between them. The CDR3 is 14 amino acids. The chain's CDR3 is CASSFQGLSGELFF. The CDR3 nucleotides are TGTGCCAGCAGTTTTCAGGGGCTTAGCGGGGAGCTGTTTTTT.

The V gene is TRBV5-1, the J gene TRBJ1-6, with D perhaps TRBD1 (5 bases). CDR1 and CDR2 (germline): SGHRS, YFSETQ. Trimming left V 4 bases short and J 7 bases short, with 21 bases between. CDR3 length equals 17 residues. The CDR3, as DNA: TGCGCCAGCAGCCCCCAAGGGCAGGGACCGGGCAATTCACCCCTCCACTTT. Amino acid sequence: CASSPQGQGPGNSPLHF.

V and J are TRBV6-5 and TRBJ2-3; maybe TRBD2 (5 bases). Trimming took off 5 bases at V and 5 bases at J, with 20 bases between the two ends. This CDR3 region has 16 residues. Germline CDR1 reads MNHEY; CDR2 reads SVGAGI. In DNA form, the CDR3 reads TGTGCCAGCAGTGGAGGCCCCCCAGCCATTTTAGATACGCAGTATTTT. It encodes CASSGGPPAILDTQYF.

A note on this clonotype: A read error may be the cause here, since a much bigger clone is one base away. This rearrangement joins TRBV13 to TRBJ2-6, with D perhaps matching TRBD1 or TRBD2 (5 bases each). CDR3 length equals 16 residues. Per germline, CDR1 PRHDT and CDR2 FYEKMQ (reference sequence). CDR3 in DNA: TGTGCCTGCAGCCTGGGACGGCGCTCTGGGGCCAACGTCCTGACTTTC. Its protein product is CACSLGRRSGANVLTF.

Note on this clonotype: This could be a read error, since a much larger clone is one nucleotide away. This chain joins TRBV6-5 and TRBJ1-5; D remains ambiguous. The CDR3 spans 15 residues. CDR1 MNHEY and CDR2 SVGAGI come from the germline V gene. The CDR3 sequence: CASRYSSGSNQPQHF. In DNA, the CDR3 is TGTGCCAGCAGGTACTCGTCGGGTAGCAATCAGCCCCAGCATTTT.